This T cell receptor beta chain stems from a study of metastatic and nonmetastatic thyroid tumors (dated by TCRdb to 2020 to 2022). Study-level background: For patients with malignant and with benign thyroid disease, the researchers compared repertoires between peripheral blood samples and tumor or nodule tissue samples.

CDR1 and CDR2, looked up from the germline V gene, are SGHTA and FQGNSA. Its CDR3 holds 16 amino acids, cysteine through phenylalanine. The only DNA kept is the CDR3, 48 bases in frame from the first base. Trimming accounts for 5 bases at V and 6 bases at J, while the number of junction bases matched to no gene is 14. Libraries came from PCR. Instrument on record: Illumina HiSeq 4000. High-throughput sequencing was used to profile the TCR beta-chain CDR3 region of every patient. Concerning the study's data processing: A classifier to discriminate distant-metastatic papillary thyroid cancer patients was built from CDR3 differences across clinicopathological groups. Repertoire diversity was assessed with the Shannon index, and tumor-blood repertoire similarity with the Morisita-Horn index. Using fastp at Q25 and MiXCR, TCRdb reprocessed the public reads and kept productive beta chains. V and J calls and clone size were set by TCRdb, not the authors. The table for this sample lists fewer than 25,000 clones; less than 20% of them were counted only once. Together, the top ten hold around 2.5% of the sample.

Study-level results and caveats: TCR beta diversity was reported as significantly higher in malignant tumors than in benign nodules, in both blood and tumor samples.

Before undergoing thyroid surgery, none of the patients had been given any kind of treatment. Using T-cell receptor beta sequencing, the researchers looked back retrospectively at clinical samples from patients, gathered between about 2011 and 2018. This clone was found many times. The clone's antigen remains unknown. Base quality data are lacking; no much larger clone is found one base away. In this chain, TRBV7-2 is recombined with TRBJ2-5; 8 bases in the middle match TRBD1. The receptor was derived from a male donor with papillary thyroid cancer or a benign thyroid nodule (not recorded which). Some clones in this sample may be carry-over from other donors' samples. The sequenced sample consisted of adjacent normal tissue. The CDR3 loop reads CASSPRGQGAVQTQYF. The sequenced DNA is TGTGCCAGCAGCCCCCGGGGGCAGGGGGCGGTCCAGACCCAGTACTTC. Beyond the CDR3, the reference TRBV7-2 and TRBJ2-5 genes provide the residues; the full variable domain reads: GAGVSQSPSNKVTEKGKDVELRCDPISGHTALYWYRQSLGQGLEFLIYFQGNSAPDKSGLPSDRFSAERTGGSVSTLTIQRTQQEDSAVYLCASSPRGQGAVQTQYFGPGTRLLVL.